Listed below are T cell receptor beta chains from one sample, sequenced in a study of cytomegalovirus exposure and HLA in healthy donors. Libraries were prepared by immunoSEQ multiplex PCR; TCRdb keeps only in-frame clonotypes and omits some of them. Counted here are 150,000 to 180,000 clones, around 84% occurring once; the ten biggest clones make up around 6%. Sequences were obtained from PBMCs. All receptors come from a middle-aged woman in good health and CMV-seropositive. CDR3s include the opening cysteine and the closing phenylalanine or tryptophan. The size entry is marked missing in some rows and otherwise reads once, few, many or a size class.

cdr3_length: 12
clone_size: NA
v_call: TRBV30
j_call: TRBJ1-3
cdr3_aa: CAWSVQGNTIYF

cdr3_length: 15
clone_size: NA
v_call: TRBV30
j_call: TRBJ2-1
cdr3_aa: CAWNHGTSAYNEQFF

cdr3_length: 15
clone_size: NA
v_call: TRBV6-6
j_call: TRBJ2-7
cdr3_aa: CASSSRDRGRYEQYF

cdr3_length: 17
clone_size: NA
v_call: TRBV5-1
j_call: TRBJ2-5
cdr3_aa: CASSWRGLAGGEETQYF

cdr3_length: 17
clone_size: NA
v_call: TRBV27
j_call: TRBJ1-5
cdr3_aa: CASSRNGSYYSNQPQHF

cdr3_length: 14
clone_size: NA
v_call: TRBV7-9
j_call: TRBJ2-7
cdr3_aa: CASRLTGGTSEQYF

cdr3_length: 11
clone_size: NA
v_call: TRBV30
j_call: TRBJ1-3
cdr3_aa: CAWSPDRVLYF

cdr3_length: 16
clone_size: NA
v_call: TRBV25-1
j_call: TRBJ2-3
cdr3_aa: CASSFRSYSSTDTQYF

cdr3_length: 15
clone_size: few
v_call: TRBV30
j_call: TRBJ2-2
cdr3_aa: CAWSNRGLDTGELFF

cdr3_length: 15
clone_size: NA
v_call: TRBV7-2
j_call: TRBJ2-2
cdr3_aa: CASSPWGRGGGELFF

cdr3_length: 16
clone_size: NA
v_call: TRBV9
j_call: TRBJ2-5
cdr3_aa: CASSVTELAGRETQYF

cdr3_length: 15
clone_size: NA
v_call: TRBV12-5
j_call: TRBJ2-7
cdr3_aa: CASGLETRTFYEQYF

cdr3_length: 14
clone_size: NA
v_call: TRBV7-3
j_call: TRBJ1-3
cdr3_aa: CASSPTGFGNTIYF

cdr3_length: 15
clone_size: once
v_call: TRBV19
j_call: TRBJ2-3
cdr3_aa: CASSMLAGGPDTQYF

cdr3_length: 16
clone_size: once
v_call: TRBV18
j_call: TRBJ2-1
cdr3_aa: CASSPIISGRFNEQFF

cdr3_length: 14
clone_size: NA
v_call: TRBV28
j_call: TRBJ1-4
cdr3_aa: CASRQGALREKLFF

cdr3_length: 13
clone_size: NA
v_call: TRBV9
j_call: TRBJ2-1
cdr3_aa: CASSVAGENEQFF

cdr3_length: 15
clone_size: NA
v_call: TRBV5-1
j_call: TRBJ2-1
cdr3_aa: CASGVRDSSYNEQFF

cdr3_length: 17
clone_size: NA
v_call: TRBV28
j_call: TRBJ1-2
cdr3_aa: CASRPAGAGASSSGYTF

cdr3_length: 14
clone_size: NA
v_call: TRBV5-1
j_call: TRBJ2-1
cdr3_aa: CASSLVGANNEQFF

cdr3_length: 14
clone_size: NA
v_call: TRBV6-1
j_call: TRBJ1-5
cdr3_aa: CASSPGGRGQPQHF

cdr3_length: 17
clone_size: NA
v_call: TRBV27
j_call: TRBJ2-7
cdr3_aa: CASSPYGGLAEIYEQYF

cdr3_length: 11
clone_size: NA
v_call: TRBV27
j_call: TRBJ1-2
cdr3_aa: CASGQNYGYTF